This T cell receptor beta chain was found in a study of blood T cell repertoires in COVID-19. Study context: Samples representing acute and convalescent COVID-19 were sourced from the United States, Italy and Spain. Nucleic acid was either cDNA or gDNA, and it came from T cells, B-cell-depleted T cells, or PBMCs.

Germline assignment: CDR1 MDHEN and CDR2 SYDVKM. Trimming removed 3 bases from V and 3 bases from J, with 11 bases in between. CDR3 length equals 14 residues. Authors' analysis steps: Nucleated cell number was recorded as an estimate derived from reference gene primer amplification. Some clones are missing from TCRdb's copy, which holds only in-frame ones; the method was immunoSEQ multiplex PCR. The V and J calls and clone size come from that table; D and trimming were worked out from the DNA. Of fewer than 120,000 clones listed, roughly 82% are singletons. This chain joins TRBV28 and TRBJ2-5; a possible D gene is TRBD1 (6 bases). This clonotype was sampled from an older woman with acute or convalescent COVID-19. The sample was peripheral blood. CDR3 protein: CASSLSGAKETQYF. DNA of the CDR3: TGTGCCAGCAGTTTGTCAGGGGCTAAAGAGACCCAGTACTTC.